This TCR beta chain stems from a study of T-cell memory formation after mild COVID-19. TCRdb used MiXCR to reprocess the 5' RACE reads, holding one entry per CDR3 protein. The data contain fewer than 250,000 distinct CDR3 sequences, about 10% of them singletons. V lost 6 bases and J lost 11, with 19 bases in between. Germline CDR1 and CDR2: DFQATT and SNEGSKA (reference sequence). The CDR3 extends over 12 amino acids. Sequencing was performed on PBMCs or a T cell subset sorted from them (not recorded which). The TCR comes from a man aged 18 to 29 who had mild COVID-19 (a few samples of this study predate the infection). Cell type and time point are not known. The rearrangement links TRBV20-1 to TRBJ1-1; no clear D. The CDR3 DNA reads TGCAGTGCCGCCCCTCGGGGAGGGTGGGCTTTCTTT. Protein: CSAAPRGGWAFF.